A single sample is the source of the 19 T cell receptor beta chains below, sequenced in a study of shared clonotypes between healthy human individuals. This table comes from immunoSEQ multiplex PCR, and its TCRdb copy is limited to in-frame clones, with some not included. The top ten clones hold approximately 50% of a sample with about 96,000 clones, approximately 63% of them seen once. Specimen: memory CD8+ T cells sorted from blood. The subset was: CD45RO+ cells pooled with CCR7-negative TemRA cells. Receptor source: a young man in good health.

This clone was seen only a few times. This chain connects TRBV18 to TRBJ1-4; 9 bases are a match to TRBD1. Per the germline V gene, CDR1 is KGHSH and CDR2 is LQKENI. This CDR3 has 15 amino acids. The V and J ends lost 3 bases and 7 bases, in that order; junction bases with no gene match: 6. The CDR3: CASSPTGTGSEKLFF. The CDR3 DNA follows: TGTGCCAGCTCACCTACCGGGACAGGGAGTGAAAAACTGTTTTTT. The full variable domain, with the rest looked up from reference TRBV18 and TRBJ1-4, is NAGVMQNPRHLVRRRGQEARLRCSPMKGHSHVYWYRQLPEEGLKFMVYLQKENIIDESGMPKERFSAEFPKEGPSILRIQQVVRGDSAAYFCASSPTGTGSEKLFFGSGTQLSVL.

On this clone: The same CDR3 arises from other DNA sequences in this sample as well. The J gene is TRBJ1-1, the V gene TRBV11-2; no definite D call. The germline V gene has CDR1 SGHAT and CDR2 FQNNGV. Trimming shortened V by 5 bases and J by 0 bases, and 13 bases separated the two germline ends. The CDR3 is 15 amino acids. CDR3 amino acids: CASSAGGILNTEAFF. CDR3 DNA: TGTGCCAGCAGCGCCGGCGGAATCCTGAACACTGAAGCTTTCTTT.

V usage is TRBV5-4 and J usage is TRBJ2-3; D remains ambiguous. Germline V gene data show CDR1 as SGHNT and CDR2 as YYREEE (reference sequence). CDR3 length: 15 residues. The ends were cut back, 4 bases at V and 1 base at J, with 13 bases in the middle. CDR3 region: CASSRSESGTDTQYF. The CDR3 nucleotides are TGTGCCAGCAGCCGTTCGGAGTCGGGCACAGATACGCAGTATTTT.

V gene TRBV19 combines with J gene TRBJ1-5; 8 nucleotides agree with TRBD1. With 5 bases clipped from V and 5 bases from J, the junction kept 5 bases outside the gene matches. Germline-derived CDR1 and CDR2 are LNHDA and SQIVND (reference sequence). CDR3 length equals 14 residues. In DNA, the CDR3 is TGTGCCAGTAGTCACAGGGGGGGGGATCAGCCCCAGCATTTT. It codes for CASSHRGGDQPQHF.

The chain combines TRBV18 with TRBJ2-2; the D is unclear. CDR1 KGHSH and CDR2 LQKENI come from the germline V gene. CDR3 length: 17 amino acids. With 3 bases removed from V and 2 bases from J, the gap between germline ends came to 16 bases. The CDR3 nucleotides are TGTGCCAGCTCACCGGGGAACCGTCCTCCCAACACCGGGGAGCTGTTTTTT. Translated: CASSPGNRPPNTGELFF.

V and J are TRBV11-2 and TRBJ1-3; possible D gene TRBD1, 5 bases. V lost 4 bases and J lost 4, with 17 bases in between. Germline V lookup: CDR1 SGHAT, CDR2 FQNNGV. The CDR3 covers 16 residues. In DNA form, the CDR3 reads TGTGCCAGCAGCTATCGTGAGCGGGGGATAGGAAACACCATATATTTT. Protein sequence: CASSYRERGIGNTIYF.

The chain carries TRBV19 and TRBJ1-2; D is possibly TRBD1 (6 bases). Germline V gene sequence: CDR1 LNHDA, CDR2 SQIVND (reference sequence). This CDR3 has 15 residues. The V end was cut by 6 bases, the J end by 4 bases, with 18 bases between. CDR3 sequence (DNA): TGTGCCAGTAGGGGAGCTCCGGGACACCTCTATGGCTACACCTTC. This encodes CASRGAPGHLYGYTF.

V is TRBV18 and J is TRBJ2-5; the match to TRBD1 covers 7 bases. Germline V gene lookup returns CDR1 KGHSH and CDR2 LQKENI. The V gene end was trimmed by 4 bases and the J gene end by 2 bases; junction bases not matched to a gene: 4. This CDR3 comprises 14 residues. The CDR3 is CASSRDRQQETQYF. DNA for the CDR3: TGTGCCAGCTCACGGGACAGACAACAAGAGACCCAGTACTTC.

The chain has TRBV9 and TRBJ2-5, with TRBD1 identical over 7 bases. Looked up from germline, CDR1 is SGDLS and CDR2 is YYNGEE. The CDR3 runs to 13 residues. V lost 4 bases and J lost 1; bases outside the gene matches: 1. CDR3: CASSRDSQETQYF. The CDR3, as DNA: TGTGCCAGCAGCCGGGACAGCCAAGAGACCCAGTACTTC.

The V gene is TRBV5-4, the J gene TRBJ2-1; D is possibly TRBD1 (6 bases). Germline assignment: CDR1 SGHNT and CDR2 YYREEE (reference sequence). The CDR3 has 16 residues. Deletions cut 5 bases from V and 3 bases from J, with 18 bases between. The CDR3 reads CASSKTGTRNYNEQFF. The DNA for the CDR3 is TGTGCCAGCAGTAAGACCGGGACAAGAAACTACAATGAGCAGTTCTTC.

The V gene is TRBV29-1, the J gene TRBJ2-7; D is possibly TRBD2 (6 bases). The CDR3 length is 13 residues. CDR1 SQVTM and CDR2 ANQGSEA come from the germline V gene. The V end was cut by 5 bases, the J end by 0 bases, with 11 bases between. The CDR3, as DNA: TGCAGCGTTAATCTAGCGCACTCCTACGAGCAGTACTTC. Translation: CSVNLAHSYEQYF.

This clone occurred a few times. The rearrangement links TRBV6-1 to TRBJ2-5, with D possibly being TRBD2 (6 bases). Trimming took off 1 base at V and 5 bases at J, with 14 bases between the two ends. The CDR3 loop spans 15 amino acids. The V gene's germline CDR1 is MNHNS and CDR2 SASEGT. For the CDR3, the DNA is TGTGCCAGCAGTGAAGAGGCGGGAAGTTTGGAGACCCAGTACTTC. It specifies CASSEEAGSLETQYF.

This clone has just a few counts. The genes are TRBV28 and TRBJ2-1, with D possibly being TRBD2 (7 bases). CDR1 is MDHEN, CDR2 SYDVKM, per germline. CDR3 size: 15 residues. Trimming removed 10 bases from V and 2 bases from J, with 18 bases in between. The CDR3 here is CAIGGGEFAYNEQFF. The DNA for the CDR3 is TGTGCCATTGGAGGGGGGGAGTTCGCCTACAATGAGCAGTTCTTC.

This clone came up once. V usage is TRBV5-1 and J usage is TRBJ2-7; D is unresolved. V lost 4 bases, J lost 6 bases, and 11 bases lay in between. The germline gives CDR1 SGHRS, CDR2 YFSETQ. This CDR3 contains 12 residues. The CDR3 protein is CASSQLNGEQYF. DNA of the CDR3: TGCGCCAGCAGCCAACTCAACGGCGAGCAGTACTTC.

V is TRBV2 and J is TRBJ1-5; D call uncertain. Germline CDR1 and CDR2: SNHLY and FYNNEI. Trimming took off 4 bases at V and 3 bases at J, with 10 bases between the two ends. This CDR3 is built from 14 residues. As DNA, the CDR3 is TGTGCCAGCAGTGGATCCAGCCCCAATCAGCCCCAGCATTTT. Protein product: CASSGSSPNQPQHF.

The V call is TRBV27, the J call TRBJ1-1, with D uncertain. V was shortened by 3 bases and J by 4 bases, with 9 bases between the two germline ends. The CDR3 is made up of 13 amino acids. Germline CDR1 reads MNHEY; CDR2 reads SMNVEV (reference sequence). CDR3: CASSFPGGTEAFF. The CDR3 coding sequence is TGTGCCAGCAGTTTCCCGGGCGGCACTGAAGCTTTCTTT.

The chain uses TRBV4-2 and TRBJ2-3, with TRBD2 identical over 11 bases. The CDR3 spans 18 residues. Trimming at V came to 4 bases and at J to 0 bases, leaving 9 bases not matched to a gene. Germline-derived CDR1 and CDR2 are LGHNA and YNFKEQ. For the CDR3, the DNA is TGTGCCAGCAGCCCCTCAGGCGGACTAGCGGGTAGCACAGATACGCAGTATTTT. The encoded protein is CASSPSGGLAGSTDTQYF.

The CDR3 spells CATSSPLRASKDYEQYF. As DNA, the CDR3 is TGTGCCACCAGCAGTCCACTCCGGGCCTCTAAGGACTACGAGCAGTACTTC. V and J are TRBV15 and TRBJ2-7; D is undetermined. This CDR3 comprises 17 residues. Germline V gene lookup returns CDR1 LNHNV and CDR2 YYDKDF (reference sequence). The V and J ends lost 3 bases and 3 bases respectively, with 21 bases between them.

This clone was seen a handful of times. The chain recombines TRBV7-9 with TRBJ1-4, with 7 bases lining up with TRBD1. The CDR3 sequence is 17 residues long. V trimming: 5 bases; J trimming: 2 bases; junction bases outside the gene matches: 11. CDR1 and CDR2 from the germline V gene are SEHNR and FQNEAQ (reference sequence). In nucleotides, the CDR3 is TGTGCCAGCAGCCCCCGGGGCAGGGGGAGCACTAATGAAAAACTGTTTTTT. Translating gives CASSPRGRGSTNEKLFF.